Sequencing of this T cell receptor (beta chain) was carried out in a study of blood T cell repertoires in COVID-19. Overall study context: The origin of the acute and convalescent COVID-19 samples was the United States, Italy and Spain. Nucleic acid was either cDNA or gDNA, and it came from T cells, B-cell-depleted T cells, or PBMCs.

Repertoires were generated with immunoSEQ multiplex PCR, while TCRdb's copy carries only in-frame clones and drops some. This repertoire shows more than 200,000 clones, roughly 87% found once; its top ten account for less than 8%. Participants came from fewer than 25 US areas, aged roughly 18 to 100 years. The sequence was obtained from a man aged 25 to 40 in a cohort exposed to, infected with or recovered from COVID-19 (not recorded which). Material for sequencing was PBMCs or T cells enriched from blood (not recorded which).

CDR3 residues: CASSELTDTYYEQYF. The CDR3 nucleotides read TGTGCCAGCAGTGAATTAACGGACACCTACTACGAGCAGTACTTC. The chain links TRBV2 to TRBJ2-7, with D tentatively TRBD1 (5 bases). V was pared by 2 bases and J by 3 bases, with 14 bases between. The CDR3 has 15 residues. The germline V gene encodes CDR1 SNHLY and CDR2 FYNNEI.